This TCR beta chain was obtained from a study of OX40 agonist ivuxolimab in advanced cancers. Germline V CDR1 and CDR2: SGHVS, FQNEAQ. Germline trimming cut 5 bases from V and 5 bases from J; bases unmatched to any gene: 7. The CDR3 runs 16 residues. This table comes from immunoSEQ multiplex PCR, and its TCRdb copy is limited to in-frame clones, with some not included. The sample lists around 50,000 clones, roughly 90% occurring once. The source material was CD4+ or CD8+ T cells sorted from blood, sampled in a trial of the OX40 agonist ivuxolimab. This TCR came from an adult with an advanced solid tumor such as melanoma, head and neck, liver or kidney cancer. The V and J genes are TRBV7-8 and TRBJ2-3, with TRBD2 matching over 13 bases. CDR3 coding DNA: TGTGCCAGCAGCCTGGGACTAGCGGGGAGTGGAGATACGCAGTATTTT. It codes for CASSLGLAGSGDTQYF.